This T cell receptor beta chain was recorded in a study of early T cells in non-severe SARS-CoV-2 infection. Findings of the study overall: Lookups in VDJdb leaned toward anti-spike CD8 responses and missed private and CD4 specificities.

TCRdb reprocessed the 5' RACE reads with MiXCR, giving one entry per CDR3 protein. The table records 70,000 to 95,000 distinct CDR3 sequences, about 17% of them present only once. Remarks on this clonotype: Its matching antigen is unknown.

Germline V gives CDR1 MDHEN, CDR2 SYDVKM. Trimming stripped 3 bases from V and 7 bases from J, with 12 bases between. The CDR3 contains 13 residues. The sequencing sample was made of whole blood. The chain has TRBV28 and TRBJ2-5; maybe TRBD2 (6 bases). This clonotype was sampled from an adult who was a healthcare worker with PCR-confirmed SARS-CoV-2 infection or an uninfected control (not recorded which). CDR3 DNA sequence: TGTGCCAGCAGTTTTAACAGGAGGGGGACCCAGTACTTC. Protein sequence: CASSFNRRGTQYF. The full variable domain, rest sourced from reference TRBV28 and TRBJ2-5, is DVKVTQSSRYLVKRTGEKVFLECVQDMDHENMFWYRQDPGLGLRLIYFSYDVKMKEKGDIPEGYSVSREKKERFSLILESASTNQTSMYLCASSFNRRGTQYFGPGTRLLVL.